The 9 T cell receptor beta chains in this list originate from one sample, sequenced in a study of Ad26.COV2.S vaccination and SARS-CoV-2 variants (dated by TCRdb to 2020 to 2023). The treatment or condition tag for this specimen amounts to: roughly 19 received Ad26.COV2.S at low or high dose, single or two shots; about five received placebo; per-sample allocation not given. For vaccine and placebo recipients, the sequenced repertoires came from samples collected on day 63 after the first injection. Preparation of the library involved the immunoSEQ multiplex PCR assay. Entries here come from immuneACCESS through TCRdb and include only in-frame sequences with V and J called. Some clones fail to appear in such tables; in the studies checked, an unresolved V gene covers under half of the shortfall, and the cause of the remainder is unknown. This sample lists some 640,000 clones; more than 80% were detected once. Nearly 1.5% of the sample is held by the ten biggest clonotypes.

The sequencing used peripheral blood, collected in a trial of Ad26.COV2.S vaccine versus placebo. The receptors were gathered from a person aged 18 to 65 who received the Ad26.COV2.S COVID-19 vaccine or a placebo.

The V gene is TRBV7-3, the J gene TRBJ1-2; a possible D gene is TRBD1 (5 bases). The CDR3 has 13 amino acids. Germline-derived CDR1 and CDR2 are SGHTA and FQGTGA. V lost 0 bases to trimming and J lost 8 bases, with 10 bases between them. The CDR3 nucleotides read TGTGCCAGCAGCTTAACCCCCGAGGGGGGCTACACCTTC. Translation gives CASSLTPEGGYTF. The variable domain in full, completed from reference TRBV7-3 and TRBJ1-2, reads GAGVSQTPSNKVTEKGKYVELRCDPISGHTALYWYRQSLGQGPEFLIYFQGTGAADDSGLPNDRFFAVRPEGSVSTLKIQRTERGDSAVYLCASSLTPEGGYTFGSGTRLTVV.

The CDR3 nucleotides read TGTGCCAGCAGCTTCAGGGAGAGTAATGAAAAACTGTTTTTT. It translates to CASSFRESNEKLFF. The chain links TRBV7-9 to TRBJ1-4, with TRBD1 as a possible D gene (5 bases). V lost 3 bases and J lost 4, with 9 bases in between. The germline V gene has CDR1 SEHNR and CDR2 FQNEAQ (reference sequence). The CDR3 contains 14 residues.

V is TRBV9 and J is TRBJ2-1; TRBD2 is a possible D gene (6 bases). This CDR3 has 11 amino acids. Germline CDR1 is SGDLS and CDR2 is YYNGEE. Trimming took off 4 bases at V and 12 bases at J, with 11 bases between the two ends. CDR3 bases: TGTGCCAGCAGCCAAGATAGCGGGCAGTTCTTC. Translating it yields CASSQDSGQFF.

This clone was observed a single time. This chain uses TRBV27 with TRBJ2-1; D perhaps matches TRBD2 (6 bases). V was trimmed by 4 bases and J by 5 bases, leaving 9 bases between them. CDR1 is MNHEY and CDR2 is SMNVEV in the germline V gene (reference sequence). CDR3 length: 13 residues. The DNA of the CDR3 is TGTGCCAGCAGTTATCGGGGGAACAATGAGCAGTTCTTC. Protein sequence: CASSYRGNNEQFF.

V is TRBV21-1 and J is TRBJ1-5; TRBD1, the D gene given by the table, was not confirmed from the DNA. TRBV21-1 has pseudogene status. The CDR3 has 15 amino acids. The CDR3 loop is CASSTGTGGGQPQHF. In nucleotides, the CDR3 is TGTGCCAGCAGCACCGGGACAGGGGGCGGCCAGCCCCAGCATTTT.

As for this clone: Within the sample, other DNA sequences also encode this same CDR3. The chain employs TRBV7-6 and TRBJ2-3, with 10 positions matching TRBD2. Germline V gives CDR1 SGHVS, CDR2 FNYEAQ. Unmatched junction bases numbered 3, after V lost 4 bases and J lost 2 bases. The CDR3 totals 15 residues. The CDR3 reads CASSSSGGATDTQYF. The CDR3 DNA sequence: TGTGCCAGCAGCTCAAGCGGGGGGGCCACAGATACGCAGTATTTT.

Turning to this clone: Other DNA sequences within the sample encode an identical CDR3. V usage is TRBV3-1 (or the pseudogene TRBV3-2) and J usage is TRBJ2-5; the D is unclear. Germline-derived CDR1 and CDR2 are LGHDT and YNNKEL (reference sequence). V was pared by 3 bases and J by 4 bases, with 3 bases between. The CDR3 contains 11 residues. The CDR3 region is CASSHRETQYF. In DNA form, the CDR3 reads TGTGCCAGCAGCCACAGAGAGACCCAGTACTTC.

V and J are TRBV29-1 and TRBJ2-7; possibly TRBD1 for D (6 bases). The germline gives CDR1 SQVTM, CDR2 ANQGSEA. The CDR3 contains 13 residues. Trimming took off 1 base at V and 4 bases at J, with 11 bases between the two ends. The CDR3 loop reads CSVEATGSYEQYF. Here the CDR3 DNA reads TGCAGCGTTGAAGCAACAGGGTCATACGAGCAGTACTTC.

Only one count was recorded for this clone. The chain couples TRBV5-4 to TRBJ1-1, with 8 bases aligning to TRBD1. J gave up 2 bases and V 3 bases, and 6 bases lay outside the gene matches. Germline values: CDR1 SGHNT, CDR2 YYREEE (reference sequence). This CDR3 contains 15 residues. The DNA of the CDR3 is TGTGCCAGCAGCTCCCGGACAGGGCTTAACACTGAAGCTTTCTTT. Protein: CASSSRTGLNTEAFF.